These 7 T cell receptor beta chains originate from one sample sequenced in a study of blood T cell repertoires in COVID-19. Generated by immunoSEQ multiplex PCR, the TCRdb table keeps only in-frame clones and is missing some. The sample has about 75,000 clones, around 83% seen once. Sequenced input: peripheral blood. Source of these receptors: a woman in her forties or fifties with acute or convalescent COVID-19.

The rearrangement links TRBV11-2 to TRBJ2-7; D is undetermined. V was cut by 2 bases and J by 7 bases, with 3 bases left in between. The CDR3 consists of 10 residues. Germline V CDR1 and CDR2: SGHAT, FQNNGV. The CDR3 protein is CASSLTEQYF. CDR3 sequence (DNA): TGTGCCAGCAGCTTAACAGAGCAGTACTTC.

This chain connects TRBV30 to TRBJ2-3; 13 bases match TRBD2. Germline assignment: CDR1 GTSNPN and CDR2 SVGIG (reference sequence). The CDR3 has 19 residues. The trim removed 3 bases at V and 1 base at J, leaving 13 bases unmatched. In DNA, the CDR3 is TGTGCCTGGAGGGAACTAGCGGGGGGGCCTCGGGCGGGCACAGATACGCAGTATTTT. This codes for CAWRELAGGPRAGTDTQYF.

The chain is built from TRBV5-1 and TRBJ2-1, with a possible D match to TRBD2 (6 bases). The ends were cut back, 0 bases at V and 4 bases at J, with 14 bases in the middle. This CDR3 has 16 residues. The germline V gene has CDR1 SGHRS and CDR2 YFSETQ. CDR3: CASSLDGAGGYNEQFF. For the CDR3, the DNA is TGCGCCAGCAGCTTGGATGGTGCCGGGGGATACAATGAGCAGTTCTTC.

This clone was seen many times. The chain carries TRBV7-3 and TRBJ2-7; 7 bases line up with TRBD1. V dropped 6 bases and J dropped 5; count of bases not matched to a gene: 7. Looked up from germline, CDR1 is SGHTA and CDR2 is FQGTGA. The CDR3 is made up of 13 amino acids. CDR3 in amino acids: CASREDRDHEQYF. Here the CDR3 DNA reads TGTGCCAGCAGAGAAGACAGGGACCACGAGCAGTACTTC.

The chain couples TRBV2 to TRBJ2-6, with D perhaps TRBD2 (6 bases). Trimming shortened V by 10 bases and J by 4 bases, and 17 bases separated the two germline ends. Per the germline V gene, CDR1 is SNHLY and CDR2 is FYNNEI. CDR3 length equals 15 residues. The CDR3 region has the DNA TGTGCCACAAGTGATCGGGGGACCGGGGCCAACGTCCTGACTTTC. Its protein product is CATSDRGTGANVLTF.

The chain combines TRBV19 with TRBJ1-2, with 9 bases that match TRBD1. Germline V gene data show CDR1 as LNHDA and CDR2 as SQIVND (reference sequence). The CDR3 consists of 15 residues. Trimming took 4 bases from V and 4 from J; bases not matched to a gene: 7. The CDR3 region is CASSTGQGKVYGYTF. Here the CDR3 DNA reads TGTGCCAGTAGTACTGGACAGGGGAAGGTCTATGGCTACACCTTC.

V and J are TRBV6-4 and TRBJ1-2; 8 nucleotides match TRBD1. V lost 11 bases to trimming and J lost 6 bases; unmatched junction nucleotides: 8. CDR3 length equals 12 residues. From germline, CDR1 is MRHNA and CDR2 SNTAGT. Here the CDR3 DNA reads TGTGCCTCAAGGGGACAGGCGCATGGCTACACCTTC. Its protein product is CASRGQAHGYTF.